Following are 5 T cell receptor beta chains from one sample sequenced in a study of cytomegalovirus exposure and HLA in healthy donors. Profiling relied on immunoSEQ multiplex PCR, and the TCRdb table lists in-frame clones only, not all of them. The sample has about 92,000 clones; 85% to 95% are singletons. Sequenced input: PBMCs. Every receptor here comes from a woman in her 30s in good health and CMV-seropositive.

This clone was recorded only once. The V gene is TRBV27, the J gene TRBJ2-1, with TRBD2 identical over 14 bases. Germline assignment: CDR1 MNHEY and CDR2 SMNVEV (reference sequence). V gave up 5 bases and J gave up 4 bases; unmatched junction bases: 4. The CDR3 extends over 16 amino acids. The CDR3 protein is CASSPGTSGGYNEQFF. Written as DNA, the CDR3 is TGTGCCAGCAGTCCCGGGACTAGCGGGGGATACAATGAGCAGTTCTTC.

V usage is TRBV5-4 and J usage is TRBJ2-1, with 10 bases identical to TRBD1. The CDR3 sequence is 15 residues long. J gave up 4 bases and V 3 bases, and 4 bases lay outside the gene matches. Germline assignment: CDR1 SGHNT and CDR2 YYREEE (reference sequence). The CDR3 region has the DNA TGTGCCAGCAGCTCGGGACAGGGGATTTACAATGAGCAGTTCTTC. It yields the protein CASSSGQGIYNEQFF.

The V gene is TRBV5-1, the J gene TRBJ2-3; 7 bases line up with TRBD1. The CDR3 loop spans 15 amino acids. V shed 4 bases, J shed 2 bases, and the junction held 7 bases outside the gene matches. The germline V gene has CDR1 SGHRS and CDR2 YFSETQ. As DNA, the CDR3 is TGCGCCAGCAGCGACACAGGGGAAACCACAGATACGCAGTATTTT. The encoded protein is CASSDTGETTDTQYF.

The chain links TRBV4-3 to TRBJ2-1; TRBD1 matches at 8 bases. The CDR3 runs to 18 residues. V dropped 0 bases and J dropped 3; count of bases not matched to a gene: 10. CDR1 and CDR2 (germline): LGHNA, YSLEER. The CDR3 spells CASSQEPGAGGNYNEQFF. The CDR3 DNA sequence: TGCGCCAGCAGCCAAGAACCTGGGGCAGGGGGCAACTACAATGAGCAGTTCTTC.

The V gene is TRBV6-1, the J gene TRBJ1-6, with no clear D. Trimming took 5 bases from V and 0 from J, leaving 5 bases between them. The CDR3 has 14 amino acids. CDR1 is MNHNS, CDR2 SASEGT, per germline. The CDR3 DNA reads TGTGCCAGCAGTCAGGCCTCCTATAATTCACCCCTCCACTTT. It encodes CASSQASYNSPLHF.